This T cell receptor beta chain was profiled in a study of cytomegalovirus exposure and HLA in healthy donors. The V end was cut by 5 bases, the J end by 2 bases, with 10 bases between. The length of the CDR3 is 13 residues. The germline CDR1 and CDR2 sequences are LGHNA and YSLEER. The PCR used 60 Vbeta and 13 Jbeta primers. The table came from immunoSEQ multiplex PCR; TCRdb's copy has only in-frame clones and leaves some out. The sample holds roughly 150,000 clones, 82% seen once. General study points: Later analysis revealed greater clonal expansion in HLA-associated TCR beta chains than in equally common others.

Regarding this clone: Its cognate antigen is unknown.

This clonotype originated in a male donor in good health and CMV-seronegative. Source material: PBMCs. J is TRBJ2-7 and V is TRBV4-3, with a weak D call TRBD2 (6 bases). CDR3 DNA sequence: TGCGCCAGCAGCGAGACTAGAGCCTACGAGCAGTACTTC. Its translation is CASSETRAYEQYF.